A selection of T cell receptor beta chains follows, all from one sample in a study of control samples from healthy donors and cancer patients. Assay: immunoSEQ multiplex PCR; the TCRdb copy retains only in-frame clones and omits some. The data contain approximately 210,000 clones, roughly nine tenths of them singletons. Sequencing was performed on blood. These receptors were collected from a man aged 30 to 39 in good health. The conserved cysteine and the conserved F or W are not part of the CDR3 here. Each record gives: V gene, J gene, CDR3 protein.

TRBV7-8,TRBJ1-5,ASSVDRGNQPQH
TRBV7-3,TRBJ2-3,ASSLGDRRTDTQY
TRBV6-1,TRBJ2-3,ASSGSSGFPTDTQY
TRBV11-3,TRBJ2-3,ASSPGRASGTVADTQY
TRBV18,TRBJ2-2,GTQKSNTGELF
TRBV3-1/TRBV3-2,TRBJ2-1,ASSQDLAGSYNEQF
TRBV29-1,TRBJ2-1,SVEESGSSYNEQF
TRBV11-2,TRBJ2-7,ASSFFHEQY
TRBV4-1,TRBJ1-6,ASSPSSGQIYSPLH
TRBV5-1,TRBJ1-6,ASSSGQNSPLH
TRBV27,TRBJ1-2,ASTLNRDGHYGYT
TRBV19,TRBJ1-4,ASTLKLGAGEKLF
TRBV10-3,TRBJ1-1,AISGGTEAF
TRBV5-1,TRBJ2-1,ASSLSGTGVFNEQF
TRBV9,TRBJ1-4,ASSVGGQKSEKLF
TRBV4-2,TRBJ1-1,ASRPRGGETEAF
TRBV19,TRBJ1-5,ASSLGRTGNNQPQH
TRBV27,TRBJ2-6,ASSLGTGGSGANVLT
TRBV10-3,TRBJ1-2,AISESGGSYGYT
TRBV19,TRBJ1-1,ASSGQRGTEAF
TRBV15,TRBJ1-5,ATSPEQGFQPQH
TRBV6-5,TRBJ2-7,ASSYSYRPEAYEQY
TRBV18,TRBJ1-5,ASSRGAQNQPQH
TRBV5-1,TRBJ1-2,ASSLVSGSNYGYT
TRBV6-6,TRBJ1-2,ASSYSRANYGYT
TRBV15,TRBJ1-6,ATSSSGGPNSPLH
TRBV5-1,TRBJ2-7,ASSFAGPGYEQY
TRBV18,TRBJ2-6,ASSPPTGASGANVLT
TRBV5-1,TRBJ2-7,ASSLGTRTYEQY
TRBV2,TRBJ1-4,ASRDRRDEKLF
TRBV5-1,TRBJ2-1,ASSLVNRGQNEQF
TRBV6-5,TRBJ1-1,ASSFTGGRTEAF
TRBV5-6,TRBJ2-3,ASSLVRGGTDTQY
TRBV7-9,TRBJ1-1,ASSLGQLNTEAF
TRBV30,TRBJ2-3,AGGSDTQY
TRBV30,TRBJ1-6,AWSAQNGGSPLH
TRBV4-1,TRBJ1-1,ASSQGPSTNTEAF
TRBV5-6,TRBJ2-1,ASSLGLAPNEQF
TRBV14,TRBJ2-7,ASSHGQGQNYEQY
TRBV12-3/TRBV12-4,TRBJ1-2,ASRGGGDYGYT
TRBV11-2,TRBJ1-5,ASSPDRGGGNQPQH
TRBV3-1/TRBV3-2,TRBJ2-6,ASSQDRGTGSGANVLT
TRBV6-5,TRBJ1-2,ASSPTGLYGYT
TRBV19,TRBJ2-1,ASSIAGNLGNEQF
TRBV5-1,TRBJ1-6,ASSQRGPSAVLNSPLH
TRBV7-9,TRBJ1-4,ASSHGTGQGKEKLF
TRBV10-3,TRBJ1-4,AISPGPGEGEKLF
TRBV19,TRBJ2-4,ASSIRTGYESAKNIQY
TRBV7-8,TRBJ1-6,ASSLNGLSSYNSPLH
TRBV5-8,TRBJ1-2,ASSPVVGYT
TRBV5-1,TRBJ1-4,ASRSRTGALTNEKLF
TRBV27,TRBJ2-3,ASSARLLGQGADTQY
TRBV29-1,TRBJ1-2,SVEIPGTAGVDGYT
TRBV21-1,TRBJ2-7,ASSNGTSYEQY
TRBV2,TRBJ2-3,ASSGQGGSTDTQY
TRBV29-1,TRBJ2-1,SLRDRGSSYNEQF
TRBV10-2,TRBJ1-2,ASRVGQGANYGYT
TRBV11-2,TRBJ1-3,ASSLVRGRVGNTIY
TRBV27,TRBJ2-3,ASSFSGTGARDTQY
TRBV27,TRBJ2-3,ASSLSRGGRDTQY